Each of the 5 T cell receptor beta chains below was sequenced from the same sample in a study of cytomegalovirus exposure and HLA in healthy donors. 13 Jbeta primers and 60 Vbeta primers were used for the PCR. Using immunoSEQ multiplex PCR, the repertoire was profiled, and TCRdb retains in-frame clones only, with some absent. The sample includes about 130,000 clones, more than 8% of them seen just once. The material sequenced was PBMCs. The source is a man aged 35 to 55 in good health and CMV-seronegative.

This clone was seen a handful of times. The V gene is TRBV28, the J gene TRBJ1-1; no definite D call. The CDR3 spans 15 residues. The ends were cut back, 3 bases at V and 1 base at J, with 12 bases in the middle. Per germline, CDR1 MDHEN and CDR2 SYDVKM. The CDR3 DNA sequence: TGTGCCAGCAGTTTCCGGGGATTTACGAACACTGAAGCTTTCTTT. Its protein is CASSFRGFTNTEAFF.

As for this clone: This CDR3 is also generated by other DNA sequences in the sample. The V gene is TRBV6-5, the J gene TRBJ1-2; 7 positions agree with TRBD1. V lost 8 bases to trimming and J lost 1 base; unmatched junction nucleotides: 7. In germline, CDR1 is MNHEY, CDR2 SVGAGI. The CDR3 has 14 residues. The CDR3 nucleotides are TGTGCCAGCGGGGCAGGGGGAAATAACTATGGCTACACCTTC. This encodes CASGAGGNNYGYTF.

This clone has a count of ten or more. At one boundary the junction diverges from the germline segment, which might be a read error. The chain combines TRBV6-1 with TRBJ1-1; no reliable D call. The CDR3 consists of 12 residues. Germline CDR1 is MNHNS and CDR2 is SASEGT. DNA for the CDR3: TGTGCCAGTTCCGGGATGAACCCTGAAGCTTTCTTT. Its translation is CASSGMNPEAFF.

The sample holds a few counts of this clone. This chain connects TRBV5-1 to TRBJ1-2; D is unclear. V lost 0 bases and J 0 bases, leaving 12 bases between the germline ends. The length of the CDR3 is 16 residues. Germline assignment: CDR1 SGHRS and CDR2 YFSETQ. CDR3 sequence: CASSLVTTPANYGYTF. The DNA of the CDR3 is TGCGCCAGCAGCTTGGTCACTACGCCGGCTAACTATGGCTACACCTTC.

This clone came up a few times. CDR3 amino acids: CASSPGGASGYTF. The CDR3 region has the DNA TGCGCCAGCAGCCCGGGGGGGGCTTCAGGCTACACCTTC. This chain joins TRBV5-1 and TRBJ1-2; D may be TRBD1 (6 bases). Per the germline V gene, CDR1 is SGHRS and CDR2 is YFSETQ. V dropped 4 bases and J dropped 8 bases, with 15 bases sitting between them. The CDR3 totals 13 residues.